This T cell receptor beta chain is from a study of radiation and T cells in renal cell carcinoma. Study-level findings and limits: From baseline, blood top tumor clonotypes peaked at 2 weeks post-radiation.

Profiled with immunoSEQ multiplex PCR; TCRdb holds only in-frame clones, not every one. The sample holds 100,000 to 150,000 clones, 82% seen once. Regarding time point: baseline pretreatment blood. Treatment indicated: 15 Gy SBRT to primary tumor, nephrectomy 4 weeks later. Blood was sampled at baseline, 2 weeks and 4 weeks after SBRT. About this clone: What it binds is unknown.

This clonotype was obtained from a woman aged 55-70 years with renal cell carcinoma. Sequenced material: blood, taken from a patient whose treatment included radiotherapy and nephrectomy.

Written as DNA, the CDR3 is TGTGCCAGCTCACCTGAGCCCATGCTTAGGTGGGCAGGGGCAAATGATCCGCAGTATTTT. The encoded protein is CASSPEPMLRWAGANDPQYF. This chain links TRBV18 with TRBJ2-3; D might be TRBD1 (6 bases). The germline V gene encodes CDR1 KGHSH and CDR2 LQKENI. CDR3 size: 20 residues. Trimming left V 3 bases short and J 10 bases short, with 35 bases between.